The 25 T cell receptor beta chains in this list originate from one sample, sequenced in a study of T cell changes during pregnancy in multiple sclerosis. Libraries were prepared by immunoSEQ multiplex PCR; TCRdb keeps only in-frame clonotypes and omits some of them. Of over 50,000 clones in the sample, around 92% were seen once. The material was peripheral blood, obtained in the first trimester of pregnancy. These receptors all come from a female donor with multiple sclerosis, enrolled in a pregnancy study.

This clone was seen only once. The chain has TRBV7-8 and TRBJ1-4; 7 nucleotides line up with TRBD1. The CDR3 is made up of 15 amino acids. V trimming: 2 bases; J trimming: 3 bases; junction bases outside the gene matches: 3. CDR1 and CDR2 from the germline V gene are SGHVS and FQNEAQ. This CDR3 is CASSLRGQPNEKLFF. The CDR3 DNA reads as TGTGCCAGCAGCTTAAGGGGACAGCCTAATGAAAAACTGTTTTTT.

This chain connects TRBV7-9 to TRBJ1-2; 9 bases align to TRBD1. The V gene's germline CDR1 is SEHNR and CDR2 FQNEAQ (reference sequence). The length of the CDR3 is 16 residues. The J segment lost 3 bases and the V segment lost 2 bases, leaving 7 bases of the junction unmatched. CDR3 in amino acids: CASSLRTGVYDYGYTF. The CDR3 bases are TGTGCCAGCAGCTTAAGGACAGGGGTATACGACTATGGCTACACCTTC.

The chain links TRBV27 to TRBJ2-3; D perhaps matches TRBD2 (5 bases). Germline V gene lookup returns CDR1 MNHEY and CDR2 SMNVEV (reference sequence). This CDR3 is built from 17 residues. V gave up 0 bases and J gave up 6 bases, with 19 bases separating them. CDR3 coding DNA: TGTGCCAGCAGTTTATCGGCGTGGATGCGGGCCCAGGATACGCAGTATTTT. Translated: CASSLSAWMRAQDTQYF.

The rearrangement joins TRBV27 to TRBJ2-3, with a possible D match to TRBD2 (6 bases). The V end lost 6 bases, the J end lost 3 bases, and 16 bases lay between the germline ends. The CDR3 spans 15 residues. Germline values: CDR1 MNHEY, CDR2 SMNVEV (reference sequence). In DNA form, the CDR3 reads TGTGCCAGCAGCTACTTGAGCGGGTTGACAGATACGCAGTATTTT. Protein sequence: CASSYLSGLTDTQYF.

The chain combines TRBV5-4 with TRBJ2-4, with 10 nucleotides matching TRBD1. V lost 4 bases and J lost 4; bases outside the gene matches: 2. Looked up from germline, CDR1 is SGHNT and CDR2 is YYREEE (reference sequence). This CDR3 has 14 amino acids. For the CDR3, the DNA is TGTGCCAGCAGCGCGGGACAGGGGAAAAACATTCAGTACTTC. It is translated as CASSAGQGKNIQYF. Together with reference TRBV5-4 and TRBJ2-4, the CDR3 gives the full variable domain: ETGVTQSPTHLIKTRGQQVTLRCSSQSGHNTVSWYQQALGQGPQFIFQYYREEENGRGNFPPRFSGLQFPNYSSELNVNALELDDSALYLCASSAGQGKNIQYFGAGTRLSVL.

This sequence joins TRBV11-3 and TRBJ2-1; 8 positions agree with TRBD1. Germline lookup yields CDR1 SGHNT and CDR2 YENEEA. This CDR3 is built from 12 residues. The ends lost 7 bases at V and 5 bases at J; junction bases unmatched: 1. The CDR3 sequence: CASTTGDNEQFF. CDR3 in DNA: TGTGCCAGCACGACAGGGGACAATGAGCAGTTCTTC.

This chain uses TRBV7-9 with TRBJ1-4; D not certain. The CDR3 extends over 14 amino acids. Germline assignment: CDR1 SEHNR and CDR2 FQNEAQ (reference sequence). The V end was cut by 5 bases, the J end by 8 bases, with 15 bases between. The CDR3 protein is CASSQTMIEEKLFF. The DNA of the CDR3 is TGTGCCAGCAGCCAGACAATGATAGAAGAAAAACTGTTTTTT.

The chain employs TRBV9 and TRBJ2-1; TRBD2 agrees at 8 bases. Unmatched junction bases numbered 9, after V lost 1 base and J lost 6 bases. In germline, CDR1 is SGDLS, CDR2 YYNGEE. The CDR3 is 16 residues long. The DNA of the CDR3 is TGTGCCAGCAGCGTATTCACCGGGAGGGATACCAATGAGCAGTTCTTC. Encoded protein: CASSVFTGRDTNEQFF. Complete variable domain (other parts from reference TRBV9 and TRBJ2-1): DSGVTQTPKHLITATGQRVTLRCSPRSGDLSVYWYQQSLDQGLQFLIQYYNGEERAKGNILERFSAQQFPDLHSELNLSSLELGDSALYFCASSVFTGRDTNEQFFGPGTRLTVL.

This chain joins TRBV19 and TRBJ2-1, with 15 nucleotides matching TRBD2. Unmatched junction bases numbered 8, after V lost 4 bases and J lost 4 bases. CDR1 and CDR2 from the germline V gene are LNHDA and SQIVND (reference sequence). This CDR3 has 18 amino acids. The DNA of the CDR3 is TGTGCCAGTAGTAATAGGGTGGGACTAGCGGGAGGTTACAATGAGCAGTTCTTC. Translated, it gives CASSNRVGLAGGYNEQFF.

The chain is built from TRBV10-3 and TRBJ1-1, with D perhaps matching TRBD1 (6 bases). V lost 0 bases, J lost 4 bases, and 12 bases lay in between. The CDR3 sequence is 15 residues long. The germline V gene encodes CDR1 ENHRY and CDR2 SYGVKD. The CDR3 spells CAISESGTPITEAFF. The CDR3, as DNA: TGTGCCATCAGTGAGTCAGGGACACCTATCACTGAAGCTTTCTTT.

CDR3 amino acids: CASSLGRAGRDTQYF. In DNA form, the CDR3 reads TGTGCCAGCAGCTTAGGTCGGGCAGGGAGGGATACGCAGTATTTT. V gene TRBV5-4 combines with J gene TRBJ2-3; D is possibly TRBD2 (6 bases). The V and J ends lost 2 bases and 6 bases respectively, with 16 bases between them. The germline V gene encodes CDR1 SGHNT and CDR2 YYREEE (reference sequence). The CDR3 is 15 amino acids. Full variable domain (missing parts from reference TRBV5-4 and TRBJ2-3): ETGVTQSPTHLIKTRGQQVTLRCSSQSGHNTVSWYQQALGQGPQFIFQYYREEENGRGNFPPRFSGLQFPNYSSELNVNALELDDSALYLCASSLGRAGRDTQYFGPGTRLTVL.

The CDR3 reads CSASGTLGYTF. The CDR3 region has the DNA TGCAGTGCGTCCGGGACTCTGGGCTACACCTTC. The V gene is TRBV20-1, the J gene TRBJ1-2; possibly TRBD1 for D (5 bases). V lost 6 bases, J lost 8 bases, and 13 bases lay in between. There are 11 residues in the CDR3. Germline CDR1 and CDR2: DFQATT and SNEGSKA (reference sequence).

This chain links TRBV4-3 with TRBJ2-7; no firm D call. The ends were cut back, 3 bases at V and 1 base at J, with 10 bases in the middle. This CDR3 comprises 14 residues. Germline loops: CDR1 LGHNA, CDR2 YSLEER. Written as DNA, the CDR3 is TGCGCCAGCAGCCAGACGACATCTTCCTACGAGCAGTACTTC. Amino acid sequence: CASSQTTSSYEQYF.

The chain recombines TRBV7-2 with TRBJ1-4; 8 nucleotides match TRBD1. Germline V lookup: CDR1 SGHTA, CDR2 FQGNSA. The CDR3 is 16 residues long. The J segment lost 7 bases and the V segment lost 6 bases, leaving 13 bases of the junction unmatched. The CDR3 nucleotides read TGTGCCAGCAGTTCGGACAGGGCTGATTTGAGTGAAAAACTGTTTTTT. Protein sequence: CASSSDRADLSEKLFF.

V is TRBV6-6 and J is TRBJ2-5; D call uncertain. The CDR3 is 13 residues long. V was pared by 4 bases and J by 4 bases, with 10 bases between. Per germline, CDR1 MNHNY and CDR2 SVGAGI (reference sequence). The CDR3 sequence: CASSFPGSETQYF. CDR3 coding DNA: TGTGCCAGCAGTTTCCCGGGTTCAGAGACCCAGTACTTC.

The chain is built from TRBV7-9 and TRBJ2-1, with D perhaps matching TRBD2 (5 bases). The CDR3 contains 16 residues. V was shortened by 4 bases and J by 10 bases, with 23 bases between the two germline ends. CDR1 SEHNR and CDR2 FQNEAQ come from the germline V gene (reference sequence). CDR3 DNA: TGTGCCAGCAGCTCTGCTGCTAGCATTGGGGTGGGGGAGCAGTTCTTC. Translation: CASSSAASIGVGEQFF.

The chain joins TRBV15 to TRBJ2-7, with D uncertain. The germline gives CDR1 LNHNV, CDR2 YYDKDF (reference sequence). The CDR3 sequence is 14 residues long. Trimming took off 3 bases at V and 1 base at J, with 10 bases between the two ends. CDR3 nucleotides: TGTGCCACCAGCAGGGCCTCTCTGTCCTACGAGCAGTACTTC. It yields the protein CATSRASLSYEQYF.

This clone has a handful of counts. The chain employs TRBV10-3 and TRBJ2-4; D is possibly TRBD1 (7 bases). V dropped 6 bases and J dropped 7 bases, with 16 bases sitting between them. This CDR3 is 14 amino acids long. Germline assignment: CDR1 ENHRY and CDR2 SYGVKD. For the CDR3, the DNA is TGTGCCATCAGCGCAGGGGGGCGAGGGAACATTCAGTACTTC. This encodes CAISAGGRGNIQYF.

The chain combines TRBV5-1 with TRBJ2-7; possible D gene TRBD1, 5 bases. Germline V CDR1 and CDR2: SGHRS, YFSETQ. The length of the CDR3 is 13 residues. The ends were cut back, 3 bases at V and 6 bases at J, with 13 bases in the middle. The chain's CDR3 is CASSYLGQGEQYF. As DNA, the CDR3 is TGCGCCAGCAGCTATTTGGGTCAGGGCGAGCAGTACTTC.

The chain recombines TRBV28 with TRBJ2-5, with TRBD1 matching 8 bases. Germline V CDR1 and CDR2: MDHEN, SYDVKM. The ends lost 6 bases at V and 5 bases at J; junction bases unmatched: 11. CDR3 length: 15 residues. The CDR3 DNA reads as TGTGCCAGCAGGGGGAGGAGTCCAGGGGGCGAGACCCAGTACTTC. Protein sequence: CASRGRSPGGETQYF.

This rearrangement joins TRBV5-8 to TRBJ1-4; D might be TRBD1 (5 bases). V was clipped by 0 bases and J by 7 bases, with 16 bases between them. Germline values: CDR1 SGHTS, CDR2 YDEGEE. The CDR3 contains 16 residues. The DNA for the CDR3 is TGTGCCAGCAGCTTGGCGGTTGGCAGGGTTGGTGAAAAACTGTTTTTT. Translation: CASSLAVGRVGEKLFF. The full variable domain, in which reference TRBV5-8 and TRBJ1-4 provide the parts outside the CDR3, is EAGVTQSPTHLIKTRGQQATLRCSPISGHTSVYWYQQALGLGLQFLLWYDEGEERNRGNFPPRFSGRQFPNYSSELNVNALELEDSALYLCASSLAVGRVGEKLFFGSGTQLSVL.

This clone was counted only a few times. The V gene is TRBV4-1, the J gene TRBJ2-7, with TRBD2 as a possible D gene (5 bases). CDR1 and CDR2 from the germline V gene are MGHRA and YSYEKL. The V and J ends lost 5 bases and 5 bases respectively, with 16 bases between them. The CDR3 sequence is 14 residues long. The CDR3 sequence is CASSWSAHSDEQYF. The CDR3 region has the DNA TGCGCCAGCAGCTGGTCGGCCCATAGCGACGAGCAGTACTTC.

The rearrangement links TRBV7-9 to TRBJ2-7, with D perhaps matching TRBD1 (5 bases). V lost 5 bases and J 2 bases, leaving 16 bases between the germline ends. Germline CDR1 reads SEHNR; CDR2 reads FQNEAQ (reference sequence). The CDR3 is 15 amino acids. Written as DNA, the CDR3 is TGTGCCAGCAGCCCGACAGAGTCATTTACCTACGAGCAGTACTTC. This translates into CASSPTESFTYEQYF.

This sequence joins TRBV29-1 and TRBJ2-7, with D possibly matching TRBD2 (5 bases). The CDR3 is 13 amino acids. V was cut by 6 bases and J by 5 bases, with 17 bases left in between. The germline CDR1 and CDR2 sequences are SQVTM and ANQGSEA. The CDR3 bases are TGCAGCGTCATGACAAAACTAGTCCACGAGCAGTACTTC. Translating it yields CSVMTKLVHEQYF.

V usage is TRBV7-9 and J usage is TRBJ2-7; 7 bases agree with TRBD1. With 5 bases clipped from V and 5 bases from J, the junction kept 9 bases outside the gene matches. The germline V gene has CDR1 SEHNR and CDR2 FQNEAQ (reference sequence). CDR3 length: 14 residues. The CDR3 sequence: CASSTEGGWDEQYF. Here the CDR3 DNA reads TGTGCCAGCAGCACGGAAGGGGGCTGGGACGAGCAGTACTTC. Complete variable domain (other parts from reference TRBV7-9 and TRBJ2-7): DTGVSQNPRHKITKRGQNVTFRCDPISEHNRLYWYRQTLGQGPEFLTYFQNEAQLEKSRLLSDRFSAERPKGSFSTLEIQRTEQGDSAMYLCASSTEGGWDEQYFGPGTRLTVT.